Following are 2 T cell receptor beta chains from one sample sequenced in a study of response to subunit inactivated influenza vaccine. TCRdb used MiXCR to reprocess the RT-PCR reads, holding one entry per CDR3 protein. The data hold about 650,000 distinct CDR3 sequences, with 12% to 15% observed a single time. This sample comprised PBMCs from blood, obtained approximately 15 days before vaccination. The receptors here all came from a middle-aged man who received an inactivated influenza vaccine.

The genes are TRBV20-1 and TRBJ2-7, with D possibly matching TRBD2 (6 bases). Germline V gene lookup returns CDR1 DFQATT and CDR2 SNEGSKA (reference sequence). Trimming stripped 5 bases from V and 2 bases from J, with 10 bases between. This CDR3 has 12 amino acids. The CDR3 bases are TGCAGTGCTCAGGAGGGCGCCTACGAGCAGTACTTC. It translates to CSAQEGAYEQYF.

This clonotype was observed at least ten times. CDR3 DNA: TGCGCCAGCAGCCTGGGACTAGGAGGGAACACCGGGGAGCTGTTTTTT. This encodes CASSLGLGGNTGELFF. V is TRBV4-3 and J is TRBJ2-2; 8 nucleotides match TRBD2. Trimming took 4 bases from V and 1 from J; bases not matched to a gene: 5. CDR3 length: 16 residues. From germline, CDR1 is LGHNA and CDR2 YSLEER.